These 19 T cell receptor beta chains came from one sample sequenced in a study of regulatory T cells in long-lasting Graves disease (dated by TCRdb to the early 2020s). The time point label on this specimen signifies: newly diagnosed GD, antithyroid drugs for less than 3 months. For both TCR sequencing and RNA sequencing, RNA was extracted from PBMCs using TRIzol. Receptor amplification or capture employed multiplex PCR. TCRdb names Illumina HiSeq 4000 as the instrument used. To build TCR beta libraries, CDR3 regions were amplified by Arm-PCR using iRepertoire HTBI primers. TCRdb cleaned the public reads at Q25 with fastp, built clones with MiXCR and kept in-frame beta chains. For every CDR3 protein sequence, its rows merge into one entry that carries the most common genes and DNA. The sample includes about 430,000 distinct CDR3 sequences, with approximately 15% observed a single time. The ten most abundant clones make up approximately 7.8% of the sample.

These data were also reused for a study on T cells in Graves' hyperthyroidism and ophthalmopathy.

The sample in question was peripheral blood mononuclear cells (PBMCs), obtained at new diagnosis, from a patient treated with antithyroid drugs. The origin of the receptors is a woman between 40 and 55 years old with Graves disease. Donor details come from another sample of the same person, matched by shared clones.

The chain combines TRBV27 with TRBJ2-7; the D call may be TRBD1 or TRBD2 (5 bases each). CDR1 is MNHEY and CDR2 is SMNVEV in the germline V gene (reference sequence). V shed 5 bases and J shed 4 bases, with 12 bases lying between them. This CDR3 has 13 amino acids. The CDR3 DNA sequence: TGTGCCAGCAGTCCTCGGGGCCTTTACGAGCAGTACTTC. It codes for CASSPRGLYEQYF.

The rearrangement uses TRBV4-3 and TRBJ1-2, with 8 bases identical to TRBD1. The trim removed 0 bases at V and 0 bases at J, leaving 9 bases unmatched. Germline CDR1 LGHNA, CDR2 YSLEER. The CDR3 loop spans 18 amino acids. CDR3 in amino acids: CASSQDLTGAPTNYGYTF. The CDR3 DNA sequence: TGCGCCAGCAGCCAAGATTTGACAGGGGCGCCAACTAACTATGGCTACACCTTC.

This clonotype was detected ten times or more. The CDR3, as DNA: TGTGCCAGCAGACCGGGACAGGGGACCTACGAGCAGTACTTC. It encodes CASRPGQGTYEQYF. The chain carries TRBV2 and TRBJ2-7, with 10 bases aligning to TRBD1. The CDR3 spans 14 residues. The germline V gene has CDR1 SNHLY and CDR2 FYNNEI. Trimming cost V 6 bases and J 2 bases; bases outside gene matches: 4.

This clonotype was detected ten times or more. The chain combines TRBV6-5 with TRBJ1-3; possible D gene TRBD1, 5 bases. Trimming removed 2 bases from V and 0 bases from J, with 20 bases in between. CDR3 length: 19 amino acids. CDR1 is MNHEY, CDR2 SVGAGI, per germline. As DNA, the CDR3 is TGTGCCAGCAGTTACACCGCCGGGACGGACCCTTACTCTGGAAACACCATATATTTT. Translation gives CASSYTAGTDPYSGNTIYF.

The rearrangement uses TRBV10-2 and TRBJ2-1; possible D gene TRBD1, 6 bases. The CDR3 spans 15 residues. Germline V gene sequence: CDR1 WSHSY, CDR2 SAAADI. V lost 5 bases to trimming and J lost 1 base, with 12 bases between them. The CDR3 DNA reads TGCGCCAGCAGTTTCCGGGACACTTCCTACAATGAGCAGTTCTTC. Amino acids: CASSFRDTSYNEQFF.

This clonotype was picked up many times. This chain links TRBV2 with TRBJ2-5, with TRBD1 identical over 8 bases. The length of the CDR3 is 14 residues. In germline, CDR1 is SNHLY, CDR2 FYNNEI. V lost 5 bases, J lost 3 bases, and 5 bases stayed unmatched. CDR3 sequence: CASSSLDREETQYF. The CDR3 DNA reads TGTGCCAGCAGTAGCTTGGACAGGGAAGAGACCCAGTACTTC.

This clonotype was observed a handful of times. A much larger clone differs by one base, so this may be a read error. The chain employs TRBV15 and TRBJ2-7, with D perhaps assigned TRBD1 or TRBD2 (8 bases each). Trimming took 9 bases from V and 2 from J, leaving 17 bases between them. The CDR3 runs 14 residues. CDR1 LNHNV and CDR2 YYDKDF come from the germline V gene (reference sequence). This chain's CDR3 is CATAGGRGPYEQYF. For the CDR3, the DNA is TGTGCCACGGCGGGAGGCAGGGGGCCCTACGAGCAGTACTTC. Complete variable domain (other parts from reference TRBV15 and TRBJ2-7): DAMVIQNPRYQVTQFGKPVTLSCSQTLNHNVMYWYQQKSSQAPKLLFHYYDKDFNNEADTPDNFQSRRPNTSFCFLDIRSPGLGDTAMYLCATAGGRGPYEQYFGPGTRLTVT.

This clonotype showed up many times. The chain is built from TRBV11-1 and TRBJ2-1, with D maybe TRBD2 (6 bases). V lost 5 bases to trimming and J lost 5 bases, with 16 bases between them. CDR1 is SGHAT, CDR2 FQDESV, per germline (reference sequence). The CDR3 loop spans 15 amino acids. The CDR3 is CASSSATGANNEQFF. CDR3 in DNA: TGTGCCAGCAGCAGCGCGACGGGAGCTAACAATGAGCAGTTCTTC.

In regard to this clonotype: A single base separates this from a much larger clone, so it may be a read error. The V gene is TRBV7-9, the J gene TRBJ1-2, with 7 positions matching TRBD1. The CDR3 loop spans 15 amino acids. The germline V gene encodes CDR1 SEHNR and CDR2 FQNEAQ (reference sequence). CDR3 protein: CASSHPQGVFYGYIF. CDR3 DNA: TGTGCCAGCAGCCACCCTCAGGGGGTCTTCTATGGCTACATCTTC.

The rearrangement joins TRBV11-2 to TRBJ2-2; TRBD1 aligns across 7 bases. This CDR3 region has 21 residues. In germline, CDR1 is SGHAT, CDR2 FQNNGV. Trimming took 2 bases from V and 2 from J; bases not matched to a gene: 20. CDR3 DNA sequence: TGTGCCAGCAGCTTAACGTCAGGACTGGGACAGCTCCCGGTAAACACCGGGGAGCTGTTTTTT. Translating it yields CASSLTSGLGQLPVNTGELFF. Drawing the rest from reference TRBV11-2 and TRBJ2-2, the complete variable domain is EAGVAQSPRYKIIEKRQSVAFWCNPISGHATLYWYQQILGQGPKLLIQFQNNGVVDDSQLPKDRFSAERLKGVDSTLKIQPAKLEDSAVYLCASSLTSGLGQLPVNTGELFFGEGSRLTVL.

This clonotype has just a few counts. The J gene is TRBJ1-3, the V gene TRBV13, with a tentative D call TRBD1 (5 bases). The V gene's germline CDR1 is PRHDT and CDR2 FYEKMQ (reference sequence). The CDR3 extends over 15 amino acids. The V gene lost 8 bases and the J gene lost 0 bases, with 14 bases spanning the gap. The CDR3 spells CASRPGHRSGNTIYF. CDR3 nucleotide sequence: TGTGCCAGCCGCCCGGGGCACCGCTCTGGAAACACCATATATTTT.

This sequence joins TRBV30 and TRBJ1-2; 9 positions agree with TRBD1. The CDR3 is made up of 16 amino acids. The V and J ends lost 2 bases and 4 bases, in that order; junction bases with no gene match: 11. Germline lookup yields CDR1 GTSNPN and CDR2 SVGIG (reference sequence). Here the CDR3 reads CAWSFPGQGGTYGYTF. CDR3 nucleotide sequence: TGTGCCTGGAGTTTCCCGGGACAGGGAGGTACCTATGGCTACACCTTC.

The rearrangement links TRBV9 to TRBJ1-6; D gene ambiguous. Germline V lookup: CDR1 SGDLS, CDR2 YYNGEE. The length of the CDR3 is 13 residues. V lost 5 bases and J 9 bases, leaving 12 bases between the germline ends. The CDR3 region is CASRGDWGSPLHF. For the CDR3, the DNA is TGTGCCAGCAGGGGTGATTGGGGTTCACCCCTCCACTTT.

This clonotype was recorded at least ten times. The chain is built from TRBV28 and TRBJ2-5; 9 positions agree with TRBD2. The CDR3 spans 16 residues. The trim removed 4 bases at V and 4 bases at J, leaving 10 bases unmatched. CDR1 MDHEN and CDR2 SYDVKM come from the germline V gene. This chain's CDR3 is CASSSIKGLASETQYF. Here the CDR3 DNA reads TGTGCCAGCAGTTCCATTAAGGGACTAGCATCAGAGACCCAGTACTTC.

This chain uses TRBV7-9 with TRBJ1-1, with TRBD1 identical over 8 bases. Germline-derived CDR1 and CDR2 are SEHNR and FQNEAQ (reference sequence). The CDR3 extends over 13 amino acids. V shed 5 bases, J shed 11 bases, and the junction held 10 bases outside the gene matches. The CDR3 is CASSQSTGVKAFF. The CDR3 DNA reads TGTGCCAGCAGCCAATCGACAGGGGTTAAGGCTTTCTTT.

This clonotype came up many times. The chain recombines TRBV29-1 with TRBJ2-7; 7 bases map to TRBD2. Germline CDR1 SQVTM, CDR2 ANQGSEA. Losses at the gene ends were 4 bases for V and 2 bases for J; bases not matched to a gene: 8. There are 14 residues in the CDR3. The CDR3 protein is CSVVGLGGAYEQYF. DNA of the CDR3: TGCAGCGTTGTAGGACTAGGAGGCGCCTACGAGCAGTACTTC.

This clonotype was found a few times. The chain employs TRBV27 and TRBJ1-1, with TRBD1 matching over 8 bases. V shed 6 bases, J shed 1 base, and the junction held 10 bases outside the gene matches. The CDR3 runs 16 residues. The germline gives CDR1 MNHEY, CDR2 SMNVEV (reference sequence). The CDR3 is CASRSTGAQRNTEAFF. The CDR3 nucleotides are TGTGCCAGCAGATCGACAGGGGCCCAACGGAACACTGAAGCTTTCTTT.

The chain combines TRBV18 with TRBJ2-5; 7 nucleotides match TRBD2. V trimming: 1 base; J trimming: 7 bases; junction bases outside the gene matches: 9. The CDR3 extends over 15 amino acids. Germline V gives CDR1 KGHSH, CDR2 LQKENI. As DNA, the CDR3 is TGTGCCAGCTCACCACGAGTGCAGCGGGACGGGACCCAGTACTTC. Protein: CASSPRVQRDGTQYF.

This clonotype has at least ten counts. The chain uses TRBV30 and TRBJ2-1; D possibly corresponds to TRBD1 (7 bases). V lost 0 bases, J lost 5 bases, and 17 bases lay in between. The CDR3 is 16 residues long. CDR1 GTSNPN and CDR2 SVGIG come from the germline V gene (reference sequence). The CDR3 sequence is CAWSVRTGLRHNEQFF. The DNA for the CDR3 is TGTGCCTGGAGTGTAAGGACAGGACTACGTCACAATGAGCAGTTCTTC.